Below are 21 T cell receptor beta chains sequenced from a single sample in a study of metastatic and nonmetastatic thyroid tumors. TCRdb re-clonotyped the PCR reads via MiXCR. In the table there are over 20,000 clones, under 30% of which are singletons. All patients were treatment-naive before thyroid surgery. The sequencing sample was made of tumor tissue. These receptors were taken from a male donor with papillary thyroid cancer or a benign thyroid nodule (not recorded which). Some clones in this sample may be carry-over from other donors' samples.

This chain links TRBV2 with TRBJ2-3; no clear D gene. Germline loops: CDR1 SNHLY, CDR2 FYNNEI. The CDR3 is 13 residues long. Between the trimmed V and J ends, which lost 5 bases and 4 bases, there was a span of 10 bases. CDR3 protein: CASSLSLADTQYF. DNA of the CDR3: TGTGCCAGCAGTTTATCCCTGGCAGATACGCAGTATTTT.

This clone was seen once. This chain links TRBV3-1 with TRBJ1-1; 7 bases match TRBD1. This CDR3 region has 13 residues. The germline V gene encodes CDR1 LGHDT and CDR2 YNNKEL (reference sequence). J was trimmed by 7 bases and V by 4 bases; bases with no gene match: 6. The CDR3 nucleotides are TGTGCCAGCAGCCCCACAGGGGACATTGAAGCTTTCTTT. Protein: CASSPTGDIEAFF.

The gene calls are TRBV20-1 and TRBJ2-7; 10 bases are shared with TRBD2. The V segment lost 6 bases and the J segment 2 bases; nucleotides outside the gene matches: 7. Per the germline V gene, CDR1 is DFQATT and CDR2 is SNEGSKA (reference sequence). The length of the CDR3 is 14 residues. This chain's CDR3 is CSAESGRAPYEQYF. CDR3 DNA: TGCAGTGCCGAGAGCGGGAGGGCCCCCTACGAGCAGTACTTC.

This clone counts as medium-sized. This sequence joins TRBV27 and TRBJ1-2; tentatively, D is TRBD1 (5 bases). V lost 5 bases, J lost 0 bases, and 7 bases lay in between. Germline lookup yields CDR1 MNHEY and CDR2 SMNVEV (reference sequence). The CDR3 is 13 amino acids. The chain's CDR3 is CASSTGANYGYTF. Here the CDR3 DNA reads TGTGCCAGCAGTACAGGAGCTAACTATGGCTACACCTTC.

This clone was observed many times. The chain employs TRBV12-3 or TRBV12-4 and TRBJ2-7; D not resolved. CDR3 length: 14 residues. Trimming pared 4 bases from V and 4 bases from J, leaving 14 bases between. This CDR3 reads CASSYTSDPYEQYF. CDR3 nucleotides: TGTGCCAGCAGTTATACCTCGGACCCTTACGAGCAGTACTTC.

As to this clone: Being one base from a much bigger clone, this may be a read error. The chain is built from TRBV5-5 and TRBJ2-7; D is uncertain. This CDR3 has 14 residues. In germline, CDR1 is SGHKS, CDR2 YYEKEE (reference sequence). For the CDR3, the DNA is TGTGCCAGCACCGAAGTTATTAACTCCTACGATCAGTACTTC. The encoded protein is CASTEVINSYDQYF. The whole variable domain, filled in from reference TRBV5-5 and TRBJ2-7, reads DAGVTQSPTHLIKTRGQQVTLRCSPISGHKSVSWYQQVLGQGPQFIFQYYEKEERGRGNFPDRFSARQFPNYSSELNVNALLLGDSALYLCASTEVINSYDQYFGPGTRLTVT.

This clone was seen more than once but under ten times. The chain joins TRBV28 to TRBJ1-2, with unresolved D. Trimming stripped 6 bases from V and 8 bases from J, with 13 bases between. CDR3 length: 12 residues. CDR1 and CDR2 (germline): MDHEN, SYDVKM. Here the CDR3 DNA reads TGTGCCAGCAGCTCAACATGGTTCGGCTACACCTTC. This sequence encodes CASSSTWFGYTF.

This clone turned up a few times. The gene calls are TRBV20-1 and TRBJ2-7; D is perhaps TRBD2 (6 bases). Trimming left V 3 bases short and J 2 bases short, with 11 bases between. CDR1 is DFQATT and CDR2 is SNEGSKA in the germline V gene (reference sequence). This CDR3 spans 13 amino acids. CDR3 sequence (DNA): TGCAGTGCTAGGGCGGGACCTACCTACGAGCAGTACTTC. This gives the protein CSARAGPTYEQYF.

This clone was observed many times. The chain employs TRBV11-2 and TRBJ2-6; D ambiguous. The length of the CDR3 is 13 residues. V lost 8 bases, J lost 4 bases, and 9 bases lay in between. Germline CDR1 and CDR2: SGHAT and FQNNGV. CDR3 protein: CASRPGGANVLTF. As DNA, the CDR3 is TGTGCCAGCCGACCCGGGGGGGCCAACGTCCTGACTTTC.

The V gene is TRBV10-3, the J gene TRBJ1-1, with D possibly TRBD1 on 5 matching bases. V was cut by 6 bases and J by 2 bases, with 13 bases left in between. The CDR3 has 14 residues. From germline, CDR1 is ENHRY and CDR2 SYGVKD. The CDR3 here is CAISWGGENTEAFF. CDR3 in DNA: TGTGCCATCAGCTGGGGCGGTGAAAACACTGAAGCTTTCTTT.

The chain employs TRBV6-4 and TRBJ1-6; perhaps TRBD1 as D (5 bases). Germline V gene lookup returns CDR1 MRHNA and CDR2 SNTAGT. This CDR3 region has 13 residues. V gave up 3 bases and J gave up 7 bases, with 7 bases separating them. In DNA, the CDR3 is TGTGCCAGCAGTGATAGGGGAAATTCACCCCTCCACTTT. Protein: CASSDRGNSPLHF.

V usage is TRBV6-1 and J usage is TRBJ2-7; 9 bases line up with TRBD1. Germline V lookup: CDR1 MNHNS, CDR2 SASEGT. The CDR3 is made up of 16 amino acids. The V and J ends lost 2 bases and 7 bases, in that order; junction bases with no gene match: 12. The CDR3 loop reads CASSEFRDRALDEQYF. Here the CDR3 DNA reads TGTGCCAGCAGTGAATTCCGGGACAGGGCCTTGGATGAGCAGTACTTC.

A few counts support this clone. The chain couples TRBV15 to TRBJ2-7, with a weak D call TRBD2 (6 bases). Looked up from germline, CDR1 is LNHNV and CDR2 is YYDKDF (reference sequence). CDR3 size: 15 residues. V shed 1 base and J shed 5 bases, with 15 bases lying between them. CDR3: CATSRGGTGADEQYF. The CDR3, as DNA: TGTGCCACCAGCAGAGGGGGAACGGGAGCGGACGAGCAGTACTTC.

As concerns this clone: An end of the junction does not agree with germline; a read error may underlie this. Different DNA sequences within this sample yield the same CDR3. The rearrangement joins TRBV28 to TRBJ2-2; 7 bases are a match to TRBD1. This CDR3 comprises 15 residues. CDR1 is MDHEN and CDR2 is SYDVKM in the germline V gene. As DNA, the CDR3 is TGTGCCAGCAGGCCGGGACAGCTCGACACCGGGGAGCTTTTCTTT. Translation gives CASRPGQLDTGELFF.

This clone ranks as medium-sized. This chain connects TRBV2 to TRBJ2-7; a weak D match, TRBD2 (5 bases). CDR3 length: 14 amino acids. The V end was cut by 7 bases, the J end by 1 base, with 14 bases between. The germline gives CDR1 SNHLY, CDR2 FYNNEI. CDR3 nucleotides: TGTGCCAGCACCCCCTCGGACTGGTCCTACGAGCAGTACTTC. The encoded protein is CASTPSDWSYEQYF.

In its sample, this clone ranks as medium-sized (0.01 to 0.1%). The chain couples TRBV28 to TRBJ1-3; the D is unclear. V was cut by 3 bases and J by 0 bases, with 12 bases left in between. Germline V gene sequence: CDR1 MDHEN, CDR2 SYDVKM. This CDR3 comprises 16 residues. Here the CDR3 DNA reads TGTGCCAGCAGTTTCGGCAGGTCTAACTCTGGAAACACCATATATTTT. This encodes CASSFGRSNSGNTIYF.

This clone was observed at least ten times. The chain recombines TRBV7-9 with TRBJ1-6; maybe TRBD1 (5 bases). V dropped 4 bases and J dropped 6 bases, with 10 bases sitting between them. The CDR3 is 14 residues long. Germline V gives CDR1 SEHNR, CDR2 FQNEAQ (reference sequence). This CDR3 is CASSSGDSNSPLHF. CDR3 nucleotides: TGTGCCAGCAGCTCCGGAGACAGTAATTCACCCCTCCACTTT.

This chain connects TRBV9 to TRBJ2-3; 7 bases are shared with TRBD2. The CDR3 length is 15 residues. Trimming at V came to 3 bases and at J to 2 bases, leaving 6 bases not matched to a gene. Germline lookup yields CDR1 SGDLS and CDR2 YYNGEE. CDR3 DNA: TGTGCCAGCAGCGCCACCGGGACTACCACAGATACGCAGTATTTT. Its protein is CASSATGTTTDTQYF.

In this sample, this clone is medium-sized. The chain carries TRBV20-1 and TRBJ2-7; weak D call: TRBD2 (7 bases). In germline, CDR1 is DFQATT, CDR2 SNEGSKA (reference sequence). The CDR3 spans 14 residues. The germline V and J ends were trimmed by 4 bases and 5 bases, with 18 bases remaining between them. CDR3 sequence (DNA): TGCAGTGCTATGCCGGGACAAGGGGGGGACGAGCAGTACTTC. It encodes CSAMPGQGGDEQYF.

Points on this clone: Relative to the germline gene, one junction end is altered; a read error may explain this. The chain uses TRBV30 and TRBJ1-4, with TRBD1 matching 7 bases. The CDR3 has 14 residues. CDR1 GTSNPN and CDR2 SVGIG come from the germline V gene (reference sequence). CDR3 nucleotide sequence: TGTGCCTGGAGTCGGGACAGAACGTCTGAAAAAATGTTTTTT. Its protein product is CAWSRDRTSEKMFF.

This sequence joins TRBV12-3 or TRBV12-4 and TRBJ2-3, with 7 bases that match TRBD1. V lost 6 bases, J lost 2 bases, and 2 bases stayed unmatched. This CDR3 comprises 13 residues. CDR3 nucleotide sequence: TGTGCCAGCAGCAGGGGGTTCACAGATACGCAGTATTTT. It encodes CASSRGFTDTQYF.